This TCR beta chain originates from a study of identical twins. MiXCR was run by TCRdb on the 5' RACE reads, yielding one entry per CDR3 protein. Among roughly 230,000 distinct CDR3 sequences listed, around 8.3% were seen once. Notes on the study in general: Because invariant MAIT and iNKT cells could be present, zero-insertion analyses could be partly confounded.

The CDR3 is made up of 12 amino acids. Germline CDR1 SGHVS, CDR2 FNYEAQ. With 6 bases removed from V and 6 bases from J, the gap between germline ends came to 11 bases. To note about this clonotype: Its antigen is unidentified.

These sequences were also reported in another study, on yellow fever vaccine responses in identical twins.

The sample consisted of CD8+ T cells sorted from blood. The receptor comes from a woman between 18 and 29 years old in good health. V is TRBV7-6 and J is TRBJ1-1; tentatively, D is TRBD1 (6 bases). CDR3 in DNA: TGTGCCAGCAGTTCAGGGGCCCCTGAAGCTTTCTTT. Its translation: CASSSGAPEAFF.